These T cell receptor beta chains were read from a single sample in a study of blood T cell repertoires in COVID-19. Only in-frame clones appear in the TCRdb table, and some are missing; sequencing was by immunoSEQ multiplex PCR. The sample has over 400,000 clones, 85% to 90% seen once. The sequencing input was peripheral blood. The source is a woman between 50 and 59 years old with COVID-19, enrolled during active disease. CDR3s include the opening cysteine and the closing phenylalanine or tryptophan. The order of the fields is V gene, D gene, clone size, J gene, CDR3 protein, CDR3 DNA. D genes are given only for firm matches. Clone size, where shown, is once, few, many, or a class for clones that have expanded.

>TRBV5-1|NA|NA|TRBJ1-1
CASSLAAGSEAFF
TGCGCCAGCAGCTTGGCGGCAGGGTCCGAAGCTTTCTTT
>TRBV7-9|NA|NA|TRBJ2-7
CASSSRRGLGMDEQYF
TGTGCCAGCAGCTCCCGGAGGGGTTTGGGTATGGACGAGCAGTACTTC
>TRBV5-1|TRBD1|NA|TRBJ2-2
CASSLVRQGTGELFF
TGCGCCAGCAGCTTGGTTCGACAGGGCACCGGGGAGCTGTTTTTT
>TRBV2|NA|NA|TRBJ1-3
CASSRSGAGNTIYF
TGTGCCAGCAGTCGATCGGGGGCTGGAAACACCATATATTTT
>TRBV28|TRBD2|NA|TRBJ2-1
CASSLPRASGTYNEQFF
TGTGCCAGCAGTCTCCCCCGGGCTAGCGGGACTTACAATGAGCAGTTCTTC
>TRBV5-1|TRBD1|NA|TRBJ2-7
CASSLGQGGYEQYF
TGCGCCAGCAGCTTGGGACAGGGGGGCTACGAGCAGTACTTC
>TRBV13|NA|NA|TRBJ1-4
CASSLGALTTNEKLFF
TGTGCCAGCAGCTTAGGGGCCTTAACAACTAATGAAAAACTGTTTTTT
>TRBV18|NA|NA|TRBJ2-3
CASSMGWAGLSTDTQYF
TGTGCCAGCTCAATGGGATGGGCTGGACTCAGCACAGATACGCAGTATTTT
>TRBV25-1|NA|NA|TRBJ1-6
CASSEPGGGRPLHF
TGTGCCAGCAGTGAACCGGGCGGGGGGCGACCCCTCCACTTT
>TRBV7-9|TRBD1|NA|TRBJ1-6
CASSLRGQVDSPLHF
TGTGCCAGCAGCTTACGTGGACAGGTAGATTCACCCCTCCACTTT
>TRBV27|NA|few|TRBJ1-2
CASRPGRANYGYTF
TGTGCCAGCAGACCAGGGAGGGCTAACTATGGCTACACCTTC
>TRBV9|NA|NA|TRBJ2-7
CASSSSDRWGSYEQYF
TGTGCCAGCAGCTCAAGTGACAGGTGGGGCTCCTACGAGCAGTACTTC
>TRBV18|TRBD2|NA|TRBJ2-7
CASSPGRGEDEQYF
TGTGCCAGCTCACCGGGGAGGGGAGAGGACGAGCAGTACTTC
>TRBV6-5|TRBD1|NA|TRBJ1-2
CASILSTGPYGYTF
TGTGCCAGCATCTTATCGACAGGGCCCTATGGCTACACCTTC
>TRBV19|NA|NA|TRBJ1-4
CASSPRPPGATNEKLFF
TGTGCCAGTAGCCCCCGTCCTCCGGGAGCAACTAATGAAAAACTGTTTTTT
>TRBV6-2/TRBV6-3|NA|NA|TRBJ1-2
CASSDALWRGYTF
TGTGCCAGCAGCGACGCACTTTGGAGAGGCTACACCTTC
>TRBV2|TRBD1|NA|TRBJ1-2
CASSASRTGNYGYTF
TGTGCCAGCAGCGCCTCCAGGACAGGGAACTATGGCTACACCTTC
>TRBV27|NA|NA|TRBJ1-5
CANRGPAGGDFYQPQHF
TGTGCCAACCGCGGACCAGCTGGAGGAGACTTCTATCAGCCCCAGCATTTT
>TRBV19|TRBD1|few|TRBJ1-2
CASSSRTGGNYGYTF
TGTGCCAGTAGTTCCCGGACAGGGGGAAACTATGGCTACACCTTC
>TRBV5-1|NA|NA|TRBJ2-3
CASSLGQRQSTDTQYF
TGCGCCAGCAGCTTGGGGCAGAGACAAAGCACAGATACGCAGTATTTT
>TRBV19|TRBD1|NA|TRBJ2-7
CASSIGQGGEQYF
TGTGCCAGTAGTATTGGACAGGGTGGCGAGCAGTACTTC
>TRBV11-2|NA|NA|TRBJ1-1
CASSLGVRVMDTEAFF
TGTGCCAGCAGCTTAGGTGTCAGGGTGATGGACACTGAAGCTTTCTTT
>TRBV9|NA|NA|TRBJ1-2
CASSVTGSSYTF
TGTGCCAGCAGCGTAACAGGGTCTAGCTACACCTTC
>TRBV30|NA|NA|TRBJ1-2
CAWNRRGVYGYTF
TGTGCCTGGAACAGGAGGGGCGTCTATGGCTACACCTTC